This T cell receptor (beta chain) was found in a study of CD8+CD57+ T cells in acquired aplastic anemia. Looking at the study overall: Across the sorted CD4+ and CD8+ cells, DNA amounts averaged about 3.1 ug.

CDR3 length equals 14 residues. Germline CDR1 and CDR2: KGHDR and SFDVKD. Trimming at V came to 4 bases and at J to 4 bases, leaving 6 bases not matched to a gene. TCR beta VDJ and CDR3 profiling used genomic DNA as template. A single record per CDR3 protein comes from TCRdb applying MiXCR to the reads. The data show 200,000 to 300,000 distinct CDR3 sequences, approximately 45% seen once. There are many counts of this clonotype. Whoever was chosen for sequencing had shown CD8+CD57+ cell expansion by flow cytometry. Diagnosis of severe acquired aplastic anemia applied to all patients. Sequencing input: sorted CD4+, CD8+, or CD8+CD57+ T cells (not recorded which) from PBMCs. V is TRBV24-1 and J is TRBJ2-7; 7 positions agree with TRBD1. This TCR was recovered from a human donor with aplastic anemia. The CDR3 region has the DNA TGTGCCACCAGTGACCGGGACAGTCCTTACGAGCAGTACTTC. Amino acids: CATSDRDSPYEQYF.